These 6 T cell receptor beta chains originate from one sample sequenced in a study of identical twins. TCRdb reprocessed the 5' RACE reads via MiXCR and lists one record per CDR3 protein. The sample lists hundreds of thousands of distinct CDR3 sequences, over 12% occurring once. The source material was memory (CD45RO+) T cells sorted from blood. The origin of the receptors is a young woman in good health.

The rearrangement uses TRBV18 and TRBJ2-7, with TRBD2 matching 13 bases. The germline V gene has CDR1 KGHSH and CDR2 LQKENI. The CDR3 totals 17 residues. J lost 0 bases, V lost 4 bases, and 6 bases had no gene match. For the CDR3, the DNA is TGTGCCAGCTCACGACCGACTAGCGGGAGGTCCTCCTACGAGCAGTACTTC. Its protein is CASSRPTSGRSSYEQYF.

This clonotype turned up a few times. This sequence joins TRBV12-3 or TRBV12-4 and TRBJ2-3; 10 bases are shared with TRBD1. V dropped 6 bases and J dropped 6; count of bases not matched to a gene: 9. The CDR3 covers 15 residues. CDR3 sequence: CASRDRGNGRDTQYF. As DNA, the CDR3 is TGTGCCAGCAGGGACAGGGGGAACGGTAGGGATACGCAGTATTTT.

This clonotype was counted a few times. In nucleotides, the CDR3 is TGCGCCAGCAGTAGGGCCCACGAGCAGTACTTC. Protein product: CASSRAHEQYF. The chain combines TRBV10-2 with TRBJ2-7, with D unresolved. Germline CDR1 WSHSY, CDR2 SAAADI. The CDR3 extends over 11 amino acids. V was pared by 5 bases and J by 5 bases, with 7 bases between.

The chain carries TRBV20-1 and TRBJ2-7; 9 bases are shared with TRBD1. V trimming: 6 bases; J trimming: 2 bases; junction bases outside the gene matches: 8. Germline V gene data show CDR1 as DFQATT and CDR2 as SNEGSKA (reference sequence). The CDR3 loop spans 14 amino acids. The CDR3 protein is CSAKTGGNTYEQYF. The DNA of the CDR3 is TGCAGTGCCAAGACAGGGGGTAATACCTACGAGCAGTACTTC.

This chain links TRBV7-9 with TRBJ2-1; unclear D gene. CDR1 is SEHNR, CDR2 FQNEAQ, per germline (reference sequence). Trimming removed 5 bases from V and 0 bases from J, with 11 bases in between. This CDR3 has 15 amino acids. Here the CDR3 DNA reads TGTGCCAGCAGCCACAGTGAATCCTCCTACAATGAGCAGTTCTTC. It translates to CASSHSESSYNEQFF.

V gene TRBV27 combines with J gene TRBJ2-7, with 7 nucleotides matching TRBD1. In germline, CDR1 is MNHEY, CDR2 SMNVEV (reference sequence). This CDR3 spans 14 amino acids. Germline trimming cut 4 bases from V and 2 bases from J; bases unmatched to any gene: 5. The CDR3 bases are TGTGCCAGCAGTTCTCCGGGACAGACCTACGAGCAGTACTTC. Its protein is CASSSPGQTYEQYF.